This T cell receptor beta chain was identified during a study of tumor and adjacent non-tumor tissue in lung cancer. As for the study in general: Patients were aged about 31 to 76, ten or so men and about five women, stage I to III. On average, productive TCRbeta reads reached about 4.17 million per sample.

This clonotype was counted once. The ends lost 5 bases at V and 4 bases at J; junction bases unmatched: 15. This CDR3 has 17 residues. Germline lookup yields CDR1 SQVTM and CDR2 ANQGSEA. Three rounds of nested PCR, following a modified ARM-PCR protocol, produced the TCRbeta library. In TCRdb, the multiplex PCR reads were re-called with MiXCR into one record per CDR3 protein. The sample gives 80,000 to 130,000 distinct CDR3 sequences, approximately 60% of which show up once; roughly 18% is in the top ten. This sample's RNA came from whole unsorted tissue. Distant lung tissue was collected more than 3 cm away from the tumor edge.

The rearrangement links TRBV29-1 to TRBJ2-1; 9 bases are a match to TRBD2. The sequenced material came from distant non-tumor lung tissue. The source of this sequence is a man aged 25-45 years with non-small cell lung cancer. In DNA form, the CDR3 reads TGCAGCGTTAATTTCCCCTTCGCGGGAGGGGGATACAATGAGCAGTTCTTC. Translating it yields CSVNFPFAGGGYNEQFF.